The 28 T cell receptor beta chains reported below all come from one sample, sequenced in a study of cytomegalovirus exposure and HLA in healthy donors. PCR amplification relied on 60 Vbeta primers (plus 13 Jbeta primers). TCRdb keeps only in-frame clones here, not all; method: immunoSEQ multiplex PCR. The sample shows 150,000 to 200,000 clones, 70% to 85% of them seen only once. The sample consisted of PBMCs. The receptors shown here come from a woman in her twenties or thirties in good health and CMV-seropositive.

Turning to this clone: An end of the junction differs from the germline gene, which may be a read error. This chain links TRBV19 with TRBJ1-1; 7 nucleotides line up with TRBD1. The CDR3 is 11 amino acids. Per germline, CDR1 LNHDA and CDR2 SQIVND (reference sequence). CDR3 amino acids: CASTREGAPCF. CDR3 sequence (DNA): TGTGCCAGTACCCGGGAGGGGGCTCCGTGCTTT.

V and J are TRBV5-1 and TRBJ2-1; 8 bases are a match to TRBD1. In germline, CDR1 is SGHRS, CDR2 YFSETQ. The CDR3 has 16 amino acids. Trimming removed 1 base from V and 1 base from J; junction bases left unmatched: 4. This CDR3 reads CASSLTRQGSYNEQFF. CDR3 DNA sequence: TGCGCCAGCAGCTTGACGAGACAGGGGTCCTACAATGAGCAGTTCTTC.

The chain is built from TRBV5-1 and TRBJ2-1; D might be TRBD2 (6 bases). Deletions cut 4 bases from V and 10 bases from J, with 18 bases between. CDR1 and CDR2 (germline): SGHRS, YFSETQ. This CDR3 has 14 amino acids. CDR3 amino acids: CASSLGTIAVEQFF. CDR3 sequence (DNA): TGCGCCAGCAGCCTGGGAACCATAGCGGTCGAGCAGTTCTTC. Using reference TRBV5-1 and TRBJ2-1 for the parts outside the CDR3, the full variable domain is KAGVTQTPRYLIKTRGQQVTLSCSPISGHRSVSWYQQTPGQGLQFLFEYFSETQRNKGNFPGRFSGRQFSNSRSEMNVSTLELGDSALYLCASSLGTIAVEQFFGPGTRLTVL.

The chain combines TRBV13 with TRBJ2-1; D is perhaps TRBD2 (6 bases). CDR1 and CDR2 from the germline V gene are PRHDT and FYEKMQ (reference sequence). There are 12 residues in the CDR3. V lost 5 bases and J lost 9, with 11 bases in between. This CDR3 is CASSASVSEQFF. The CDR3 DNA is TGTGCCAGCAGCGCTAGCGTCAGTGAGCAGTTCTTC.

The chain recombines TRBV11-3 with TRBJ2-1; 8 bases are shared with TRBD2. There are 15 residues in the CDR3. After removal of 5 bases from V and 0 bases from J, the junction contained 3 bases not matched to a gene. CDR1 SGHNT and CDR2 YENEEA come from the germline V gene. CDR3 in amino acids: CASSPGGLSYNEQFF. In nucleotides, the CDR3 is TGTGCCAGCAGCCCGGGAGGGCTCTCCTACAATGAGCAGTTCTTC.

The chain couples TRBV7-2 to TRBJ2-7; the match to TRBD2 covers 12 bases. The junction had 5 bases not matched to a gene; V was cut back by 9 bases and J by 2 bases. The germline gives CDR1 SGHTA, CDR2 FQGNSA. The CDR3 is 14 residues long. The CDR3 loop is CASGGLAGPYEQYF. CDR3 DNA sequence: TGTGCCAGTGGGGGACTAGCGGGCCCCTACGAGCAGTACTTC.

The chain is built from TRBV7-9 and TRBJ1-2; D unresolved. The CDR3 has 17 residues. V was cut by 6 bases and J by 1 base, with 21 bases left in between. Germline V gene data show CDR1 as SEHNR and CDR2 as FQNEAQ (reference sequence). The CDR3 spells CASRLAPPRVDNYGYTF. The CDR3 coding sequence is TGTGCCAGCAGACTAGCCCCGCCTAGGGTTGATAACTATGGCTACACCTTC.

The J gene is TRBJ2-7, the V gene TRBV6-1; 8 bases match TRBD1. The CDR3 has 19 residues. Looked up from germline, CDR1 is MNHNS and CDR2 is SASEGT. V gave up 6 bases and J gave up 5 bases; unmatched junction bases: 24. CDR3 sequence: CASRENTLGWAGGFHEQYF. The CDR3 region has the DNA TGTGCCAGCAGGGAAAACACATTAGGGTGGGCAGGGGGCTTCCACGAGCAGTACTTC.

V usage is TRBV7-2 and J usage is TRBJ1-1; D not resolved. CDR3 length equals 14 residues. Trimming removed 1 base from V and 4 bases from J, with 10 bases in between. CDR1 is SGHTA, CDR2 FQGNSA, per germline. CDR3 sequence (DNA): TGTGCCAGCAGCTTAGGTGACACGTTCACTGAAGCTTTCTTT. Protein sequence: CASSLGDTFTEAFF.

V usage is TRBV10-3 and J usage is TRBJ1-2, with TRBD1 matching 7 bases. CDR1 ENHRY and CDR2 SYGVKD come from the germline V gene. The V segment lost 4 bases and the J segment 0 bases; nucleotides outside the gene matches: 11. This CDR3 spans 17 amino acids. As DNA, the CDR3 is TGTGCCATCAGTGCCCCTGAGGGGGACAGAGCTAACTATGGCTACACCTTC. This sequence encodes CAISAPEGDRANYGYTF.

CDR3 DNA sequence: TGTGCCAGTAGTTCAGCAGGGGGCGCCTATGGCTACACCTTC. Its protein is CASSSAGGAYGYTF. The rearrangement joins TRBV19 to TRBJ1-2, with 8 bases lining up with TRBD1. The germline V gene encodes CDR1 LNHDA and CDR2 SQIVND (reference sequence). J lost 4 bases, V lost 5 bases, and 6 bases had no gene match. The CDR3 loop spans 14 amino acids.

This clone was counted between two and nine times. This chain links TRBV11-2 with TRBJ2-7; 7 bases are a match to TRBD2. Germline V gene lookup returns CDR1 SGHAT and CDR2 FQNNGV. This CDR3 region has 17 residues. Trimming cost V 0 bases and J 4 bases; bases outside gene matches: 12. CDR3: CASSLDGRGDGIYEQYF. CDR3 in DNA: TGTGCCAGCAGCTTAGATGGCCGGGGGGACGGGATTTACGAGCAGTACTTC. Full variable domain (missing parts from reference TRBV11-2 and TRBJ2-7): EAGVAQSPRYKIIEKRQSVAFWCNPISGHATLYWYQQILGQGPKLLIQFQNNGVVDDSQLPKDRFSAERLKGVDSTLKIQPAKLEDSAVYLCASSLDGRGDGIYEQYFGPGTRLTVT.

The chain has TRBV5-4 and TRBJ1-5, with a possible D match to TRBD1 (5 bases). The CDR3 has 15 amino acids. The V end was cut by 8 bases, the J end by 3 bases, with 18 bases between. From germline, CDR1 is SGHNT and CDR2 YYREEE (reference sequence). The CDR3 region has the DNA TGTGCCAGATCCTGGGGCAGTAAAGACAATCAGCCCCAGCATTTT. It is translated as CARSWGSKDNQPQHF.

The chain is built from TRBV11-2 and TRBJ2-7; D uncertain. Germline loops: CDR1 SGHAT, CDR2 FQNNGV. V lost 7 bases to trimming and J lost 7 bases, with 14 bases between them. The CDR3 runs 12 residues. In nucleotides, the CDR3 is TGTGCCAGCACCCGAGCGCGACCGGAGCAGTACTTC. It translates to CASTRARPEQYF.

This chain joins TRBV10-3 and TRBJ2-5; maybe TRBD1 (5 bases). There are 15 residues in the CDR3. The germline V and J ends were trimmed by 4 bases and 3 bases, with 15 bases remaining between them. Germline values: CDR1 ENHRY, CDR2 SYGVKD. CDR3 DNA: TGTGCCATCAGTGTTAGAGACAGCTCCGAAGAGACCCAGTACTTC. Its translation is CAISVRDSSEETQYF.

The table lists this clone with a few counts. Here the CDR3 DNA reads TGTGCCAGCAGCTTACGGCAGGGGGAGACCCAGTACTTC. Protein: CASSLRQGETQYF. This chain uses TRBV7-2 with TRBJ2-5; D perhaps matches TRBD1 (6 bases). The germline gives CDR1 SGHTA, CDR2 FQGNSA. V lost 2 bases, J lost 5 bases, and 9 bases lay in between. The CDR3 spans 13 residues.

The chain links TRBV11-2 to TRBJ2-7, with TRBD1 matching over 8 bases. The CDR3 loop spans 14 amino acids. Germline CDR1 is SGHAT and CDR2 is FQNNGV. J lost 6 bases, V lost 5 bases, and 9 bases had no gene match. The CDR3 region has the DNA TGTGCCAGCAGCACCCAGGGGGCTCTGGGCGAGCAGTACTTC. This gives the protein CASSTQGALGEQYF.

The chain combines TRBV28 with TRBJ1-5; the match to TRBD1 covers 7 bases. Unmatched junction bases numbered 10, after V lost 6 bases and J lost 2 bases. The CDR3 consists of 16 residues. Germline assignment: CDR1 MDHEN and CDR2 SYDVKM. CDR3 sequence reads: CASRGQGVRGNQPQHF. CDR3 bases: TGTGCCAGCAGGGGCCAGGGGGTTCGGGGCAATCAGCCCCAGCATTTT.

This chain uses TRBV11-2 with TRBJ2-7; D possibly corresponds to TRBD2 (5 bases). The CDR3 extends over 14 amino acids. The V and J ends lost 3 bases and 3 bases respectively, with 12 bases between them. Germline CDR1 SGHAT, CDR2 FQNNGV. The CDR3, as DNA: TGTGCCAGCAGCTTCGGACTGGCGCGCTACGAGCAGTACTTC. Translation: CASSFGLARYEQYF.

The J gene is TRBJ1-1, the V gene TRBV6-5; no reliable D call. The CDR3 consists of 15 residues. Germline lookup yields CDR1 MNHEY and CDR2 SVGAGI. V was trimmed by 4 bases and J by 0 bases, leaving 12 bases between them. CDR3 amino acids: CASSFVSNMNTEAFF. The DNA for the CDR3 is TGTGCCAGCAGTTTTGTCTCGAACATGAACACTGAAGCTTTCTTT.

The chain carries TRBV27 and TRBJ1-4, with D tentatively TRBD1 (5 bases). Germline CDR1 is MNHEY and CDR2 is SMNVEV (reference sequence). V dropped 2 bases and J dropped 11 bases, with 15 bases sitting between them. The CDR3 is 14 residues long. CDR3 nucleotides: TGTGCCAGCAGTTTAAAGGGACCTGGAGGGAAACTGTTTTTT. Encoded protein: CASSLKGPGGKLFF.

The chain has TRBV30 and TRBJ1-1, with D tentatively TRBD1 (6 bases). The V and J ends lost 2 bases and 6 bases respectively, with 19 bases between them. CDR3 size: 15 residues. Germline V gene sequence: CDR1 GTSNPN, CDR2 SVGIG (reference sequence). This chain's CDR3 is CAWSPHRAEISEAFF. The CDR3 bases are TGTGCCTGGAGTCCCCACAGGGCCGAAATCTCTGAAGCTTTCTTT.

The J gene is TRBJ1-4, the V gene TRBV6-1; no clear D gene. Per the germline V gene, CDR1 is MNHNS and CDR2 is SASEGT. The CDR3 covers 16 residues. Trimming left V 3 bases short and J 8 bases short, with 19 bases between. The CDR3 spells CASSDPAGGLREKLFF. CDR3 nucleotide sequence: TGTGCCAGCAGTGATCCCGCCGGAGGGCTGAGAGAAAAACTGTTTTTT.

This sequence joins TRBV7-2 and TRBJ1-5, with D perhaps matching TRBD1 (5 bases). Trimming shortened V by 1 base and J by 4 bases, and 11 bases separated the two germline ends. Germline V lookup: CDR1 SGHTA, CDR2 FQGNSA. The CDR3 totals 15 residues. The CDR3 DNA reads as TGTGCCAGCAGCTTAGTAGGGGAACCTAATCAGCCCCAGCATTTT. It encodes CASSLVGEPNQPQHF.

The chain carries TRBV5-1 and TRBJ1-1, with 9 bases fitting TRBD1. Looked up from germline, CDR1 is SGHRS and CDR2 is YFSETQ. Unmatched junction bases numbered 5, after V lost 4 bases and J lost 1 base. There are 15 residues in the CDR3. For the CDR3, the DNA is TGCGCCAGCAGCCCGGGACAGGGAGGGAACACTGAAGCTTTCTTT. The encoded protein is CASSPGQGGNTEAFF.

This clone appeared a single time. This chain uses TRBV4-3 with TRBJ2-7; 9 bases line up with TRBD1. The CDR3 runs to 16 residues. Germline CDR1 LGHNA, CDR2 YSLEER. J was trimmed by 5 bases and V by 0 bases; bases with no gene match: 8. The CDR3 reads CASSQDLQQGAHEQYF. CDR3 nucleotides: TGCGCCAGCAGCCAAGATCTACAACAGGGGGCCCACGAGCAGTACTTC.

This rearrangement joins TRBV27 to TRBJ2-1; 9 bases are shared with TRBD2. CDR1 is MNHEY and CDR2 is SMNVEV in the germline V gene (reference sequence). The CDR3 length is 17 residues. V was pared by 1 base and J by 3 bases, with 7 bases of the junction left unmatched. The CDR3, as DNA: TGTGCCAGCAGTTTATTGGCTAGCGGGACAGACTACAATGAGCAGTTCTTC. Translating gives CASSLLASGTDYNEQFF.

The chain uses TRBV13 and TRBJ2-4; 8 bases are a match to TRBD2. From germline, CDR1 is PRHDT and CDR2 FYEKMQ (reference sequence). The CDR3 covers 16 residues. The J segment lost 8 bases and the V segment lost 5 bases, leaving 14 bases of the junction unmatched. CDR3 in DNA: TGTGCCAGCAGCCCCCCCCCAGCGGGGGCCGGGGACATTCAGTACTTC. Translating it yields CASSPPPAGAGDIQYF.